This TCR beta chain was observed in a study of cytomegalovirus exposure and HLA in healthy donors. Study results and caveats: It was confirmed in vitro that a few of the CMV-associated chains were specific for CMV antigens. Presence/absence analyses supposed approximately even sequencing depth among donors.

Looked up from germline, CDR1 is MDHEN and CDR2 is SYDVKM. Trimming shortened V by 5 bases and J by 9 bases, and 16 bases separated the two germline ends. This CDR3 region has 13 residues. Comment on this clone: What it binds is unknown.

Primers: 60 Vbeta forward and 13 Jbeta reverse. Some clones are missing from TCRdb's copy, which holds only in-frame ones; the method was immunoSEQ multiplex PCR. The sample lists about 150,000 clones; approximately 80% were seen once. The TCR comes from a man aged 25 to 40 in good health and CMV-seropositive. V usage is TRBV28 and J usage is TRBJ2-5; D is possibly TRBD2 (5 bases). Sequenced sample: PBMCs. The CDR3 region is CASSDGSFLSQYF. The CDR3 DNA is TGTGCCAGCAGTGATGGGAGTTTTTTGTCCCAGTACTTC.